Below, one T cell receptor beta chain is given with its context. Its antigen is unidentified. Sequencing used immunoSEQ multiplex PCR; TCRdb keeps in-frame clones, though not all of them. The table has roughly 150,000 clones, 84% seen once. This record belongs to a study of cytotoxic CD8 clonotypes in ibrutinib-treated CLL. For the study at large: Mean productive templates were under 260,000; mean productive rearrangements were approximately 94,000.

Germline-derived CDR1 and CDR2 are PRHDT and FYEKMQ (reference sequence). V lost 5 bases and J lost 1; bases outside the gene matches: 4. This CDR3 has 14 residues. Findings of the study overall: Collection times varied between progressing and sustained-remission patients. Exceeding age-matched healthy donors, baseline clonality also tracked the counts of circulating CD8+ T cells. Few clonotypes were public, and these shrank or held steady under treatment.

The chain employs TRBV13 and TRBJ1-1; 7 bases fit TRBD1. The TCR sequence derives from a human donor with chronic lymphocytic leukemia. The source was PBMCs, collected after 24 months of ibrutinib treatment. The CDR3 protein is CASSLDRENTEAFF. In DNA form, the CDR3 reads TGTGCCAGCAGCCTCGACAGGGAGAACACTGAAGCTTTCTTT.